The T cell receptor beta chain described here comes from a study of molecular identifiers for immune sequencing clone quantification. The authors sorted naive CD8 T cells as CD8+CD4-CCR7+CD45RA+. This clonotype was observed many times. Antigen specificity is unknown. Trimming took 4 bases from V and 4 from J; bases not matched to a gene: 4. There are 15 residues in the CDR3. General study findings and limits: Highly expanded clone sizes could be underestimated by identical TCR molecules that share a barcode. Jurkat TCR RNA spiked in from one cell (amid more than 850,000 naive cells) was reportedly detectable.

TCRdb itself ran the PCR reads through MiXCR, one entry per CDR3 protein. The sample has 400,000 to 600,000 distinct CDR3 sequences; 20% to 25% are singletons. The sequenced material came from naive CD8+ T cells from blood, with Jurkat cell RNA spiked in. The subset is: FACS-sorted CD8+CD4-CCR7+CD45RA+ naive T cells. The chain recombines TRBV23-1 with TRBJ2-5, with TRBD2 identical over 12 bases. TRBV23-1 is identified as an open reading frame with a role that is uncertain. The clonotype originates from a human donor in good health. Some libraries in this study had Jurkat cell RNA spiked in. The chain's CDR3 is CASSLLAGGGETQYF. DNA of the CDR3: TGCGCCAGCAGTCTTCTAGCGGGAGGGGGAGAGACCCAGTACTTC.